Sequencing of this T cell receptor beta chain was carried out in a study of early T cells in non-severe SARS-CoV-2 infection. TCRdb analysed the 5' RACE reads with MiXCR anew, one entry per CDR3 protein. The repertoire has approximately 80,000 distinct CDR3 sequences, 11% of them found once; the top ten carry more than 10%. This clonotype was found a few times. This CDR3 is built from 11 residues. Germline CDR1 is SGHAT and CDR2 is FQNNGV. V was pared by 5 bases and J by 4 bases, with 5 bases between. Here the sequenced sample was whole blood, taken at baseline. This receptor was identified in an adult who was a healthcare worker with PCR-confirmed SARS-CoV-2 infection or an uninfected control (not recorded which). This sequence joins TRBV11-2 and TRBJ2-5; D unclear. The CDR3 nucleotides are TGTGCCAGCAGCACATTAGAGACCCAGTACTTC. As protein: CASSTLETQYF.